A selection of T cell receptor beta chains follows, all from one sample in a study of beta chain features in type 1 diabetes. Data came from immunoSEQ multiplex PCR; TCRdb stores just in-frame clones and leaves some out. This sample has a few hundred thousand clones, with 14% found just once. The sequencing sample was made of central memory CD4+ T cells from blood. Receptor source: a man between 25 and 39 years old in good health. CDR3s include the opening cysteine and the closing phenylalanine or tryptophan. The D gene is left open where the match is weak. Only part of the rows carry a size: once, few, many, or a class if the clone is expanded.

v_call	j_call	clone_size	d_call	cdr3_nt	cdr3_aa
TRBV9	TRBJ1-1	-	-	TGTGCCAGCAGCGTAGTCAGGGGAGACACTGAAGCTTTCTTT	CASSVVRGDTEAFF
TRBV7-8	TRBJ2-3	-	TRBD2	TGTGCCAGCAGCGCGACTAGCGGGAGAGATACGCAGTATTTT	CASSATSGRDTQYF
TRBV5-5	TRBJ2-2	few	TRBD1	TGTGCCAGCAGCGTACAGGGGGCGAACACCGGGGAGCTGTTTTTT	CASSVQGANTGELFF
TRBV7-2	TRBJ2-7	-	-	TGTGCCAGCAGCTTAGTGGCCAAGAGCTCCTACGAGCAGTACTTC	CASSLVAKSSYEQYF
TRBV2	TRBJ1-2	few	-	TGTGCCAGCAGTTTAGGCCGATCGTCGGGCTACACCTTC	CASSLGRSSGYTF
TRBV27	TRBJ1-5	few	TRBD1	TGTGCCAGCAGTTTAGTCTCGGGACAGGGCAATCAGCCCCAGCATTTT	CASSLVSGQGNQPQHF
TRBV29-1	TRBJ2-3	-	-	TGCAGCGTTGTCCTCTTAAGTGTCCCAGATACGCAGTATTTT	CSVVLLSVPDTQYF
TRBV4-1	TRBJ1-2	few	TRBD1	TGCGCCAGCAGCCAAGCTTCTGACAGGGCGGATGGCTACACCTTC	CASSQASDRADGYTF
TRBV6-6	TRBJ2-1	few	TRBD2	TGTGCCAGCAACTTACCGGGACTAGTATCTCAGTTCTTC	CASNLPGLVSQFF
TRBV19	TRBJ1-3	few	-	TGTGCCAGTAGTATGGACGGCGGTCCGAGCTCTGGAAACACCATATATTTT	CASSMDGGPSSGNTIYF
TRBV7-2	TRBJ2-5	-	TRBD2	TGTGCCAGCAGCTTAGTTTCATCACAACTCGGGGGGTCCCAGTACTTC	CASSLVSSQLGGSQYF
TRBV5-1	TRBJ2-7	-	TRBD1	TGCGCCAGCAGCCCGGTCCGGACAGGATCCTACGAGCAGTACTTC	CASSPVRTGSYEQYF
TRBV4-1	TRBJ2-2	-	-	TGCGCCAGCAGCCAAGCGGCCGGGGAGCTGTTTTTT	CASSQAAGELFF
TRBV7-2	TRBJ2-2	-	-	TGTGCCAGCAGCTTAGGGGGCACCGGGGAGCTGTTTTTT	CASSLGGTGELFF
TRBV5-5	TRBJ2-3	-	TRBD2	TGTGCCAGCAGCAACGGGGGGGATACGCAGTATTTT	CASSNGGDTQYF
TRBV6-1	TRBJ2-1	few	TRBD1	TGTGCCACCTCCAGGGGGATTGCTTCTGCCTATGAGCAGTTCTTC	CATSRGIASAYEQFF
TRBV11-2	TRBJ2-5	few	-	TGTGCCAGCAGCTTACAGCGGACCCAGTACTTC	CASSLQRTQYF
TRBV7-2	TRBJ2-1	-	TRBD2	TGTGCCAGCAGCTTCGGGACTAGCGGGAGGAGGGTGGGAAATGAGCAGTTCTTC	CASSFGTSGRRVGNEQFF
TRBV7-2	TRBJ1-1	-	-	TGTGCCAGCAGCTTAGCCCCAGGGGAAGCTTTCTTT	CASSLAPGEAFF
TRBV19	TRBJ1-3	-	-	TGTGCCAGTAGTCCGTCGTGGGTCTCTGGAAACACCATATATTTT	CASSPSWVSGNTIYF
TRBV21-1	TRBJ2-7	many	-	TGTGCCAGCAGCGCTTGGTCGATCTACGAGCAGTACTTC	CASSAWSIYEQYF
TRBV5-6	TRBJ1-2	-	TRBD1	TGTGCCAGCTTGACAGGGGGTAGCGGCTACACCTTC	CASLTGGSGYTF
TRBV30	TRBJ1-1	-	-	TGTGCCTGGAGTCGGGTGAACACTGAAGCTTTCTTT	CAWSRVNTEAFF
TRBV7-2	TRBJ2-2	-	-	TGTGCCAGCAGTTGGGACCTTAACACCGGGGAGCTGTTTTTT	CASSWDLNTGELFF
TRBV6-5	TRBJ2-3	few	TRBD2	TGTGCCAGCAGACGGAAATCGGGAGGGGTGGATACGCAGTATTTT	CASRRKSGGVDTQYF
TRBV10-3	TRBJ2-2	few	-	TGTGCCATCAGTCCCACCTACGGTACCGGGGAGCTGTTTTTT	CAISPTYGTGELFF
TRBV4-2	TRBJ2-1	few	-	TGTGCCAGCAGCCAAGATGTTCAGGGAAGGGGCAATGAGCAGTTCTTC	CASSQDVQGRGNEQFF
TRBV11-3	TRBJ2-1	-	-	TGTGCCAGCAGCTATGGGGACCTATTCACTAAATCCACGCGGTACAATGAGCAGTTCTTC	CASSYGDLFTKSTRYNEQFF